A selection of T cell receptor beta chains follows, all from one sample in a study of blood T cell repertoires in COVID-19. Sequencing used immunoSEQ multiplex PCR; TCRdb keeps in-frame clones, though not all of them. The sample yields about 210,000 clones, 70% to 90% seen once. The source material was peripheral blood. Every receptor here comes from a man aged 50 to 60 with COVID-19, enrolled during active disease. CDR3s include the opening cysteine and the closing phenylalanine or tryptophan. D genes are given only for firm matches. The size field is filled for only some rows; it gives once, few, many or a size class.

.	TRBV18	TRBJ2-6	.	TGTGCCAGCCCACCGTCGTCTGGGGCCAACGTCCTGACTTTC	CASPPSSGANVLTF
.	TRBV4-2	TRBJ2-6	.	TGTGCCAGCAGCCAACCCGGACAGTCTAACCCCTTGTCTGGGGCCAACGTCCTGACTTTC	CASSQPGQSNPLSGANVLTF
.	TRBV6-4	TRBJ2-3	TRBD2	TGTGCCAGCAGTGACCGAATAGCGGGGGTAGGGACAGATACGCAGTATTTT	CASSDRIAGVGTDTQYF
once	TRBV5-1	TRBJ2-1	.	TGCGCCAGCAGCTTGCAACAGGGAAACAATGAGCAGTTCTTC	CASSLQQGNNEQFF
.	TRBV6-5	TRBJ1-2	TRBD1	TGTGCCAGCACCGAGAGCAGGGGGAAAGGCTACACCTTC	CASTESRGKGYTF
once	TRBV28	TRBJ1-2	TRBD1	TGTGCCAGCAGTTTAATCTCGAGGGGACAGGGGTATGGCTACACCTTC	CASSLISRGQGYGYTF
.	TRBV6-1	TRBJ2-7	TRBD2	TGTGCCAGCAGTGACGGGGGGGAATACGAGCAGTACTTC	CASSDGGEYEQYF
.	TRBV9	TRBJ2-1	.	TGTGCCAGCAGCGTCCGGGACATCTCCTACAATGAGCAGTTCTTC	CASSVRDISYNEQFF
.	TRBV7-6	TRBJ2-7	TRBD2	TGTGCCAGCAGCAGGGTAGCGGGACCAGACTCCTACGAGCAGTACTTC	CASSRVAGPDSYEQYF
once	TRBV4-1	TRBJ1-2	TRBD1	TGCGCCAGCAGCCTCAAACAGGGGGCTGGCTATGGCTACACCTTC	CASSLKQGAGYGYTF
.	TRBV6-5	TRBJ1-5	TRBD1	TGTGCCAGCAGTTTCTCCGGGACAGCCAATCAGCCCCAGCATTTT	CASSFSGTANQPQHF
.	TRBV3-1/TRBV3-2	TRBJ1-5	TRBD1	TGTGCCAGCAGCCGGGACAGGGCTCAGCCCCAGCATTTT	CASSRDRAQPQHF
.	TRBV7-9	TRBJ2-5	.	TGTGCCAGCAGCTTCATTACGGGGGAGACCCAGTACTTC	CASSFITGETQYF
.	TRBV5-1	TRBJ1-4	.	TGCGCCAGCAGCCGAAACAGGGTAGCTAATGAAAAACTGTTTTTT	CASSRNRVANEKLFF
.	TRBV5-1	TRBJ1-1	.	TGCGCCAGCAGCTTGGAGCCAGGGTGGTACACTGAAGCTTTCTTT	CASSLEPGWYTEAFF
.	TRBV10-3	TRBJ1-2	.	TGTGCCATCAGTGGAGCCTCTAACTATGGCTACACCTTC	CAISGASNYGYTF
.	TRBV12-3/TRBV12-4	TRBJ1-2	.	TGTGCCAGCAGTTCGGGGTTCTATGGCTACACCTTC	CASSSGFYGYTF
.	TRBV5-5	TRBJ1-1	.	TGTGCCAGCAGCTTGGCCGCTATGAACACTGAAGCTTTCTTT	CASSLAAMNTEAFF
.	TRBV29-1	TRBJ2-3	TRBD2	TGCAGCGTTGGGAGGGCGGGGGGTAACACAGATACGCAGTATTTT	CSVGRAGGNTDTQYF
.	TRBV15	TRBJ1-1	.	TGTGCCACCGGACTGGGCACTGAAGCTTTCTTT	CATGLGTEAFF
.	TRBV29-1	TRBJ1-1	.	TGCAGCGTTGGAGGTTCCCACACTGAAGCTTTCTTT	CSVGGSHTEAFF
few	TRBV4-1	TRBJ1-6	TRBD1	TGCGCCAGCAGCCAAGTCAGGACAGGGATATTGGATAATTCACCCCTCCACTTT	CASSQVRTGILDNSPLHF
once	TRBV5-1	TRBJ2-7	.	TGCGCCAGCAGCCCAGGGATGATCTCCTACGAGCAGTACTTC	CASSPGMISYEQYF
.	TRBV4-2	TRBJ2-3	TRBD2	TGTGCCAGCAGCCAAGATCTAGCGGGGGGCACAGATACGCAGTATTTT	CASSQDLAGGTDTQYF
.	TRBV5-1	TRBJ2-3	TRBD2	TGCGCCAGCAGCTTGCGGGGGGTAGCAGATACGCAGTATTTT	CASSLRGVADTQYF
.	TRBV5-5	TRBJ2-7	.	TGTGCCAGCAGCTTAATGAGGGCAGAACGCTACGAGCAGTACTTC	CASSLMRAERYEQYF
.	TRBV7-2	TRBJ1-2	TRBD1	TGTGCCAGCAGCTTTACAGGGGACCGCTATGGCTACACCTTC	CASSFTGDRYGYTF
.	TRBV15	TRBJ1-4	TRBD1	TGTGCCACCAGCTCTAGGACAGGTACGGAGTTGTTT	CATSSRTGTELF
.	TRBV15	TRBJ2-1	TRBD2	TGTGCCACCAGCAGACCCGCTAGCGGGGTGAATGAGCAGTTCTTC	CATSRPASGVNEQFF
.	TRBV10-2	TRBJ2-1	.	TGCGCCAGCAGTTACGAGGGGGGGTCGTACAATGAGCAGTTCTTC	CASSYEGGSYNEQFF
once	TRBV28	TRBJ1-2	.	TGTGCCAGCCTCTTTCGGGCAGGGAGGGGGGAACCTAACTATGGCTACACCTTC	CASLFRAGRGEPNYGYTF
few	TRBV11-1	TRBJ2-3	.	TGTGCCAGCACCAAAGACAGGCCCGGGGATACGCAGTATTTT	CASTKDRPGDTQYF
.	TRBV2	TRBJ2-2	.	TGTGCCAGCAGTGTGATAGCCACCGGGGAGCTGTTTTTT	CASSVIATGELFF
.	TRBV24-1	TRBJ2-1	.	TGTGCCACCAGTGATCCTATCGACAATGAGCAGTTCTTC	CATSDPIDNEQFF
.	TRBV6-5	TRBJ1-1	.	TGTGCCAGCAGTTACAGTCAGATGATGAACACTGAAGCTTTCTTT	CASSYSQMMNTEAFF
once	TRBV2	TRBJ2-7	.	TGTGCCAGCAGTGAAAACAGGCTTAGCTCCTACGAGCAGTACTTC	CASSENRLSSYEQYF
.	TRBV18	TRBJ1-1	TRBD1	TGTGCCAGCTCGGGACAGGGCGGCACTGAAGCTTTCTTT	CASSGQGGTEAFF
.	TRBV27	TRBJ1-1	TRBD1	TGTGCCAGCAACAGGGGGTTGTGGGCCAACACTGAAGCTTTCTTT	CASNRGLWANTEAFF
once	TRBV27	TRBJ2-6	.	TGTGCCAGCAGGCAAATTCTAGCATCAGGGGCCAACGTCCTGACTTTC	CASRQILASGANVLTF
.	TRBV5-1	TRBJ1-3	TRBD1	TGCGCCAGCAGCGTAGACGGACAGGGGGCTTCGAACACCATATATTTT	CASSVDGQGASNTIYF
.	TRBV2	TRBJ1-1	.	TGTGCCAGCAGTCTTCTGACAGAGAACACTGAAGCTTTCTTT	CASSLLTENTEAFF
.	TRBV2	TRBJ2-3	TRBD2	TGTGCCAGCAGTGAAGGGGCGGGGGGGCGAGATACGCAGTATTTT	CASSEGAGGRDTQYF
.	TRBV27	TRBJ1-4	TRBD1	TGTGCCAGCAGTTACGGACAGGGGTCAGAAAAACTGTTTTTT	CASSYGQGSEKLFF
.	TRBV5-1	TRBJ2-3	.	TGCGCCAGCAGCAGGGGGGGTTCAGATACGCAGTATTTT	CASSRGGSDTQYF
.	TRBV6-5	TRBJ1-1	.	TGTGCCAGCACAGGACTGCGTTTGGACACTGAAGCTTTCTTT	CASTGLRLDTEAFF
.	TRBV28	TRBJ1-1	.	TGTGCCAGCAGTCTCCTACAGAACTACACTGAAGCTTTCTTT	CASSLLQNYTEAFF
.	TRBV12-3/TRBV12-4	TRBJ1-2	TRBD1	TGTGCCAGCAGAGCCGGGACAGGAGCCCCCGGCACCTTC	CASRAGTGAPGTF
.	TRBV18	TRBJ2-7	TRBD2	TGTGCCAGCCGACGGGGGGACGAGCAGTACTTC	CASRRGDEQYF
few	TRBV29-1	TRBJ2-7	TRBD2	TGCAGCGTCCAGCGGGGGGCCGAATACGAGCAGTACTTC	CSVQRGAEYEQYF